Below, one T cell receptor beta chain is given with its context. The source of the sample is a study of blood T cell repertoires in COVID-19. As for the study in general: Specimens from acute and convalescent COVID-19 originated in the United States, Italy and Spain. Sources were T cells, B-cell-depleted T cells, or PBMCs; the material itself was cDNA or gDNA.

Deletions cut 5 bases from V and 6 bases from J, with 9 bases between. This CDR3 spans 12 amino acids. Germline V gene data show CDR1 as SGHAT and CDR2 as FQNNGV. Source study methods: Amplification from reference gene primers served as the basis for estimated nucleated cell counts. The repertoire was sequenced with immunoSEQ multiplex PCR; TCRdb's copy has only in-frame clones and lacks some. V and J calls and clone size are as listed in that table; D and trimming were resolved from the DNA. The sample lists about 180,000 clones; 80% to 85% were seen once. The chain joins TRBV11-2 to TRBJ2-3; D remains unclear. The sequence came from a woman aged 80 or over with COVID-19, enrolled during active disease. Sample: peripheral blood. The DNA of the CDR3 is TGTGCCAGCAGCCTCTGGCACGATACGCAGTATTTT. Its protein is CASSLWHDTQYF.